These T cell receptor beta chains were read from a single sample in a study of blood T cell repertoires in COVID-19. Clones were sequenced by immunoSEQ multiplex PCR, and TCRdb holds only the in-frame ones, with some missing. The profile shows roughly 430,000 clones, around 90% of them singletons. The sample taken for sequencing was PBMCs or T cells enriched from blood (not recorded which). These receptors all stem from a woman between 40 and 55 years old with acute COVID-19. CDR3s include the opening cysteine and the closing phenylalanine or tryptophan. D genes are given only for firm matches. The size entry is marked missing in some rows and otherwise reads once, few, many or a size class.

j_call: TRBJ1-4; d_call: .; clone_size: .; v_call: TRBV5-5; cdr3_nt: TGTGCCAGCAGCTTGCCAGGGGAGGGTAATGGTGAAAAACTGTTTTTT; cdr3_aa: CASSLPGEGNGEKLFF
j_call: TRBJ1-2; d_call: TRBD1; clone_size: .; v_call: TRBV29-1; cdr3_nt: TGCAGCGGGACAGGTTTTAATGGCTACACCTTC; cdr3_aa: CSGTGFNGYTF
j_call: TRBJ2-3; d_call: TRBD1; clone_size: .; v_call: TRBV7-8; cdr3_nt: TGTGCCAGCAGCTTCGGACAGGGCCGCACAGATACGCAGTATTTT; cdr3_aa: CASSFGQGRTDTQYF
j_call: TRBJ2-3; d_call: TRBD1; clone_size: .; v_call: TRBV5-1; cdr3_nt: TGCGCCAGCAAAGAGGGGACAGGGCAAGATACGCAGTATTTT; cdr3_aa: CASKEGTGQDTQYF
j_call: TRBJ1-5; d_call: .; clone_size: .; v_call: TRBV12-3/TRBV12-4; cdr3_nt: TGTGCCAGCAGTTTTCAGGGCAATCAGCCCCAGCATTTT; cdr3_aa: CASSFQGNQPQHF
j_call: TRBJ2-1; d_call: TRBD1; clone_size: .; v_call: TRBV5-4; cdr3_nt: TGTGCCAGCAGCCGGGACAGGGCGGTCAATGAGCAGTTCTTC; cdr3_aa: CASSRDRAVNEQFF
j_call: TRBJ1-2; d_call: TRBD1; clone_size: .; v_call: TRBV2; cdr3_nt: TGTGCCAGCAGTGATAGACAGGGCTATGGCTACACCTTC; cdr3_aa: CASSDRQGYGYTF
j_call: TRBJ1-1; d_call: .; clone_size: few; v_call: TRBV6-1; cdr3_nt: TGTGCCAGCAGTGAAGTCTCTGGCGCTTTCTTT; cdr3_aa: CASSEVSGAFF
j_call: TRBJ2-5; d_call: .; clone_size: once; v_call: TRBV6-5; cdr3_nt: TGTGCCAGCAGTAGTAGTAAAGAGACCCAGTACTTC; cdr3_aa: CASSSSKETQYF
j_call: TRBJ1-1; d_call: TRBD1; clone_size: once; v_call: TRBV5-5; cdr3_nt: TGTGCCAGCAGCTTGGGACAGGGGTACACTGAAGCTTTCTTT; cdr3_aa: CASSLGQGYTEAFF
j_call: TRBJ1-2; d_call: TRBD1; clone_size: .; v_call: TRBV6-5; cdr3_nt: TGTGCCAGCACCTCACCGGACAGGTTCTCAGATGGCTACACCTTC; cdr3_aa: CASTSPDRFSDGYTF
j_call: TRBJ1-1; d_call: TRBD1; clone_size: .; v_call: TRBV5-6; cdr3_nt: TGTGCCAGCAGCTTGGTAGGACAGGGGGACACTGAAGCTTTCTTT; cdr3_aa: CASSLVGQGDTEAFF
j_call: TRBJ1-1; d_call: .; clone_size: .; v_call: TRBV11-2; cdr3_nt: TGTGCCAGCAGCAATGTGGCCACTGAAGCTTTCTTT; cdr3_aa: CASSNVATEAFF
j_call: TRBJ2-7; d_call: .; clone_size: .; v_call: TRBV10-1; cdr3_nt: TGCGCCAGCAGTGAACAACTAGCTTCCGAGCAGTACTTC; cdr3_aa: CASSEQLASEQYF
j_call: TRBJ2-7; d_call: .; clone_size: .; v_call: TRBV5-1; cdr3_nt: TGCGCCAGCAGCACAACAGAAGTTTACGAGCAGTACTTC; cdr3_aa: CASSTTEVYEQYF
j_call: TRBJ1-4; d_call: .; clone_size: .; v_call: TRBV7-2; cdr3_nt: TGTGCCAGCAGCTTAGAGTCAGACATTCATTCCTACAATGAAAAACTGTTTTTT; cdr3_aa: CASSLESDIHSYNEKLFF
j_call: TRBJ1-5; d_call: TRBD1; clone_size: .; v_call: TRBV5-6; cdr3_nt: TGTGCCAGCAGCTTGTTGACAGGGAATCAGCCCCAGCATTTT; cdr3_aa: CASSLLTGNQPQHF
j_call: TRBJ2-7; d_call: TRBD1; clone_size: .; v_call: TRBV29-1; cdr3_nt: TGCAGCGTTGCCAGCGACAGGGGGTTCTACGAGCAGTACTTC; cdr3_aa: CSVASDRGFYEQYF
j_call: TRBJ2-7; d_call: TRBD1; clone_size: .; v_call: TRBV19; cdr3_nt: TGTGCCAGTAGTATAGACTTGGGGACAGGGGCCTCTTCACTCTACTTC; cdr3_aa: CASSIDLGTGASSLYF
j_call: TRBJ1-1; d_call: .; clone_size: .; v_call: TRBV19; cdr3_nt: TGTGCCAGTAGCCCCCCCGGACATGTCACTGAAGCTTTCTTT; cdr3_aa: CASSPPGHVTEAFF
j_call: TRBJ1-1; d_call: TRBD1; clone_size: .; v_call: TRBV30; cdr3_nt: TGTGCCTGGAGTGCGACAGGGGTTCACGAGGCTTTCTTT; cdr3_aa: CAWSATGVHEAFF
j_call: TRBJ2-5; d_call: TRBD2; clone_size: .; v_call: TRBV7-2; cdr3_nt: TGTGCCAGCAGCTTATGGACTAGCCCACCACAAGAGACCCAGTACTTC; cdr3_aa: CASSLWTSPPQETQYF
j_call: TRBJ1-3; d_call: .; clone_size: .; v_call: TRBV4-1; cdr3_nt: TGCGCCAGCAGCCAAGATTCAAAGGGGGTAGGAAACACCATATATTTT; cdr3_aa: CASSQDSKGVGNTIYF
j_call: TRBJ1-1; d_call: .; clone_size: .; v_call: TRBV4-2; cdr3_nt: TGTGCCAGCAGCCCTAGGCTCCTGAACACTGAAGCTTTCTTT; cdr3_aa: CASSPRLLNTEAFF
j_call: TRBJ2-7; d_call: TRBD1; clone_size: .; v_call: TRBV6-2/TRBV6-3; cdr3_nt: TGTGCCAGCAGTCGAGGACAGGGTTCCTACGAGCAGTACTTC; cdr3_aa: CASSRGQGSYEQYF